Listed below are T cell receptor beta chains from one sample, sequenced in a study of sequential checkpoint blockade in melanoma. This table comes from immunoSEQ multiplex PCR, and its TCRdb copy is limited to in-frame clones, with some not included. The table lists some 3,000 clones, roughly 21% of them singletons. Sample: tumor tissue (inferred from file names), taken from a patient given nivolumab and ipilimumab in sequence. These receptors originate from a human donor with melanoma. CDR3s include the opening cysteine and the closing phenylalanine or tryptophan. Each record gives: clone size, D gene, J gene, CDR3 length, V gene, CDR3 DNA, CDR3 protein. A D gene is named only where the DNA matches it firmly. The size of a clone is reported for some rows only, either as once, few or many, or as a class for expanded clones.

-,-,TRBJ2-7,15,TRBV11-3,TGTGCCAGCAGCTCCGTTGGGGCCAAAATCTACGAGCAGTACTTC,CASSSVGAKIYEQYF
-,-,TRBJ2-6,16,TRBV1,TGCACCAGCAGAACCAATGGACAAAGTCGGGCCAACGTCCTGACTTTC,CTSRTNGQSRANVLTF
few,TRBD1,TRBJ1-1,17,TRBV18,TGTGCCAGCTCACCGCAACTATCGGGACAGGGTGGCACTGAAGCTTTCTTT,CASSPQLSGQGGTEAFF
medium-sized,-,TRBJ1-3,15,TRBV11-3,TGTGCCAGCAGCTTGGGCCCGGCTTCTGGAAACACCATATATTTT,CASSLGPASGNTIYF
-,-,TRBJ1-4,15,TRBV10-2,TGCGCCAGCAGTAGACAAGGGGCTGGTAATGAAAAACTGTTTTTT,CASSRQGAGNEKLFF
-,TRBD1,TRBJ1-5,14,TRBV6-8,TGTGCCAGCAAGGGGACAGACCACAATCAGCCCCAGCATTTT,CASKGTDHNQPQHF
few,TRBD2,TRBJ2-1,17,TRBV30,TGTGCCTGGAGTGTACTGCCCGGACTAGATGGCTACAATGAGCAGTTCTTC,CAWSVLPGLDGYNEQFF
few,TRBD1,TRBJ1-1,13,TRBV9,TGTGCCAGCAGCGTTGGACAGGGCACTGAAGCTTTCTTT,CASSVGQGTEAFF
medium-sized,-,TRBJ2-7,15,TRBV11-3,TGTGCCAGCAGCAGTTACCGGGACGGGTATAACGAGCAGTACTTC,CASSSYRDGYNEQYF
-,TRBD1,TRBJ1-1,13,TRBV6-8,TGTGCCATCAACCCTTCAGGGGGTACTGAAGCTTTCTTT,CAINPSGGTEAFF
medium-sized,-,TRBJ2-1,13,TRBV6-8,TGTGCCAGCAGCTGGGCGTACCCCAATGAGCAGTTCTTC,CASSWAYPNEQFF
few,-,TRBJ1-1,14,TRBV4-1,TGCGCCAGCAGCCCAGGTCCCCGGCGCACTGAAGCTTTCTTT,CASSPGPRRTEAFF
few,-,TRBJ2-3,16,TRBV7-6,TGTGCCAGCAGCGAGGGGGTGAGGGGGGGACTAGATACGCAGTATTTT,CASSEGVRGGLDTQYF
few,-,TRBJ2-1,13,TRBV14,TGTGCCAGCAGCCAAGAATCCCCGACAGAGCAGTTCTTC,CASSQESPTEQFF
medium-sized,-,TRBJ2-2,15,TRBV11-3,TGTGCCAGCAGCTATTCACAGGGTATCGGCGGGGAGCTGTTTTTT,CASSYSQGIGGELFF
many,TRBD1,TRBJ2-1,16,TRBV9,TGTGCCAGCAGCGCCGGCTGGGACAGCCGGAAAAATGAGCAGTTCTTC,CASSAGWDSRKNEQFF
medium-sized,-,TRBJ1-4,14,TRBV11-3,TGTGCCAGCAGCTTGATGAAAGGCAATGAAAAACTGTTTTTT,CASSLMKGNEKLFF
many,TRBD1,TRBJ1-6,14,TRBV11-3,TGTGCCAGCGGGGGCGGGACAGGCAATTCACCCCTCCACTTT,CASGGGTGNSPLHF
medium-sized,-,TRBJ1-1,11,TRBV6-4,TGTGCCAGCAGTTACGGGCGTGAAGCTTTCTTT,CASSYGREAFF
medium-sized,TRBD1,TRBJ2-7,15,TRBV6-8,TGTGCCAGCAGTGACCGGGCAGGGGGAACCTACGAGCAGTACTTC,CASSDRAGGTYEQYF
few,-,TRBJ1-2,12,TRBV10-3,TGTGCCATCAGTGAGGGAAACTATGGCTACACCTTC,CAISEGNYGYTF
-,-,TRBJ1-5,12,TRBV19,TGTGCCAGTAGTTACAGCAATCAGCCCCAGCATTTT,CASSYSNQPQHF
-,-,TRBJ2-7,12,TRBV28,TGTGCCAGCAGTATCGGAGGGAGTGAGCAGTACTTC,CASSIGGSEQYF
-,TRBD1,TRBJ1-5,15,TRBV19,TGTGCCAGTAGTACCGGGACAGGGAGCAATCAGCCCCAGCATTTT,CASSTGTGSNQPQHF
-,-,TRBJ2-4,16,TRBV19,TGTGCCAGTAGTCCCTGGGACACCCTAGCCAAAAACATTCAGTACTTC,CASSPWDTLAKNIQYF
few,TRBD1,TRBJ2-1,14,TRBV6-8,TGTGCCAGCAGGGGACAGGGCCCTCACAATGAGCAGTTCTTC,CASRGQGPHNEQFF
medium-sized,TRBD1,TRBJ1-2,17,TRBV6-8,TGTGCCAGCAGTTACGCGACAGGGGTGGGCCCTGACTATGGCTACACCTTC,CASSYATGVGPDYGYTF
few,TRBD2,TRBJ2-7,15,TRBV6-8,TGTGCCAGCAGTTACTCCCTAGCGGGGGGGTACGAGCAGTACTTC,CASSYSLAGGYEQYF
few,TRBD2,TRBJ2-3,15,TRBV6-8,TGTGCCAGCAGCCCTAGCGGGGGTTACACAGATACGCAGTATTTT,CASSPSGGYTDTQYF
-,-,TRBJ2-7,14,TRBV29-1,TGCAGCGTGCGTTGGACAGCATCCCCCTACGAGCAGTACTTC,CSVRWTASPYEQYF
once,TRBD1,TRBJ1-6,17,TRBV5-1,TGCGCCAGCAGCCCCGTCCCGGGACAGGGTTTAGGTTCACCCCTCCACTTT,CASSPVPGQGLGSPLHF
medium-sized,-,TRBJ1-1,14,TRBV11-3,TGTGCCAGCAGCTTGGGATCTTTGAACACTGAAGCTTTCTTT,CASSLGSLNTEAFF
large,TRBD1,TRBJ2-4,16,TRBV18,TGTGCCAGCTCACCACCGATGGGACAGGGCGAAAACATTCAGTACTTC,CASSPPMGQGENIQYF
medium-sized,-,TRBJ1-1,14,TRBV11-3,TGTGCCAGCAGCTTAAACACCCTTAGCACTGAAGCTTTCTTT,CASSLNTLSTEAFF
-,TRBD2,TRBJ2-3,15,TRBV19,TGTGCCAGTAGTAATAGCGGGGGGGCCGCAGATACGCAGTATTTT,CASSNSGGAADTQYF
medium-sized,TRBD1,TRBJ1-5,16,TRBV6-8,TGTGCCAGCAGTGCCATAAGAGGACAGGGGGCGCAGTCCCAGCATTTT,CASSAIRGQGAQSQHF
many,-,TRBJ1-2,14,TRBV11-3,TGTGCCAGCAGCTTGGCTGCGCCATCATATGGCTACACCTTC,CASSLAAPSYGYTF
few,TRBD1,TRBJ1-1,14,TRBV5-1,TGCGCCAGCAGGGATGATGCAGGGGGCACTGAAGCTTTCTTT,CASRDDAGGTEAFF
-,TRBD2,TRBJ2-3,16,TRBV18,TGTGCCAGCCGTCGGACTAGCGTCCTGAACACAGATACGCAGTATTTT,CASRRTSVLNTDTQYF
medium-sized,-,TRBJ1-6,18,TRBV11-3,TGTGCCAGCAGCTTGTCCCCAACGGGACACAACTATAATTCACCCCTCCACTTT,CASSLSPTGHNYNSPLHF
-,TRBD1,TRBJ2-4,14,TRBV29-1,TGCAGCGTTGAAGGGACAGGGACTAAAAACATTCAGTACTTC,CSVEGTGTKNIQYF
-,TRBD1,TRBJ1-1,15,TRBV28,TGTGCCAGCAGTTCAACGACAGGGGGCTACACTGAAGCTTTCTTT,CASSSTTGGYTEAFF
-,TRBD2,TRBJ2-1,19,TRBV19,TGTGCCAGTAGTATTTCTTGGACGGGGACTAGCGGGAACTACAATGAGCAGTTCTTC,CASSISWTGTSGNYNEQFF
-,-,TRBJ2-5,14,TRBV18,TGTGCCAGCTCACCTCTCGAAATCCAAGAGACCCAGTACTTC,CASSPLEIQETQYF
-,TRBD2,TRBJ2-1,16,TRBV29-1,TGCAGCGTTGTTGGGGGGGCGCGGACTAGCTTCAATGAGCAGTTCTTC,CSVVGGARTSFNEQFF
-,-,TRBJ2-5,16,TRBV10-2,TGCGCCAGCAGTGAGGAAGAGCCGATATCCCAAGAGACCCAGTACTTC,CASSEEEPISQETQYF
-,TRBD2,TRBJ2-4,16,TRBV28,TGTGCCAGCAGTTCGGCCGAGCGGGGATCCAAAAACATTCAGTACTTC,CASSSAERGSKNIQYF
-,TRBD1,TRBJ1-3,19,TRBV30,TGTGCCTGGAGTGTACGGGGGACAGGAATAACGGGGACTGGAAACACCATATATTTT,CAWSVRGTGITGTGNTIYF
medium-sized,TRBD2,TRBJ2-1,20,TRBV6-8,TGTGCCAGCAGTTACTGGACGGCAGATAAGCCGGGACTAGGAATCAATGAGCAGTTCTTC,CASSYWTADKPGLGINEQFF
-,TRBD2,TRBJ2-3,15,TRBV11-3,TGTGCCAGCAGCGACCGACTAAGCGGGGGAAGTGTGGCGTATTTT,CASSDRLSGGSVAYF
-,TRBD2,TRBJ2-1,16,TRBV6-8,TGTGCCAGCAGTTACTACGAACTAGCGGGGACATATGAGCAGTTCTTC,CASSYYELAGTYEQFF
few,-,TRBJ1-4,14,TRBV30,TGTGCCTGGAGTGTTGTATCACGCGGGGAAAAACTGTTTTTT,CAWSVVSRGEKLFF
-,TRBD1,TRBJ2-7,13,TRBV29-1,TGCAGCGTAGGACAGGGGGAAGGGTACGAGCAGTACTTC,CSVGQGEGYEQYF
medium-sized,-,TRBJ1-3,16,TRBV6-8,TGTGCCATCAGCCTGGACAGTCAAAGCTCTGGAAACACCATATATTTT,CAISLDSQSSGNTIYF